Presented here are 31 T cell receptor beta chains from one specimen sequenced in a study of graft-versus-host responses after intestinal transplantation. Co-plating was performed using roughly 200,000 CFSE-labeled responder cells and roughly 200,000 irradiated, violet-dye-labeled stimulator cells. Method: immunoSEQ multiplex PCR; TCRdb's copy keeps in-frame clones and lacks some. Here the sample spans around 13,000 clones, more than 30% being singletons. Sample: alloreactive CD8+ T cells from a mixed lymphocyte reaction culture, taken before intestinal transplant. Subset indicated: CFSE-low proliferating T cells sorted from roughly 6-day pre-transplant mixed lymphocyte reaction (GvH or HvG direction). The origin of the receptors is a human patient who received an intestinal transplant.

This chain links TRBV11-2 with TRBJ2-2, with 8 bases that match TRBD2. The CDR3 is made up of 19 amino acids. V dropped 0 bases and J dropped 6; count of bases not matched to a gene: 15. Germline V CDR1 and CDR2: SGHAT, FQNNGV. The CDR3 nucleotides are TGTGCCAGCAGCTTAGATATCATCCCATGGTGGGGACTAGCCGGGGAGCTGTTTTTT. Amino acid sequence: CASSLDIIPWWGLAGELFF.

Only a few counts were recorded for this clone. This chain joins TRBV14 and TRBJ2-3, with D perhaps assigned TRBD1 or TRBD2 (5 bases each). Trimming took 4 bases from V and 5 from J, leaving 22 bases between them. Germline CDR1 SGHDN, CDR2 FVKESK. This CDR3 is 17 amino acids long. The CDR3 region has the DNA TGTGCCAGCAGCCCCAACCCAGGGTTCTCAGGAGGAGATACGCAGTATTTT. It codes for CASSPNPGFSGGDTQYF.

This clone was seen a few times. The CDR3, as DNA: TGTGCCAGCAGTTACTCGGGGGGACATTCACCCCTCCACTTT. This translates into CASSYSGGHSPLHF. V usage is TRBV6-5 and J usage is TRBJ1-6, with D possibly being TRBD1 (5 bases). The germline V gene encodes CDR1 MNHEY and CDR2 SVGAGI. This CDR3 has 14 residues. The V end was cut by 0 bases, the J end by 8 bases, with 8 bases between.

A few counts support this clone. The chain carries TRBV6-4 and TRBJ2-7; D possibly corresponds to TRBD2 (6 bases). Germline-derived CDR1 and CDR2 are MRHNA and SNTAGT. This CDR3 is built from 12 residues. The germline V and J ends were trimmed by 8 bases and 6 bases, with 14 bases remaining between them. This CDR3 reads CASARPGGEQYF. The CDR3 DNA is TGTGCCAGCGCCCGGCCCGGGGGCGAGCAGTACTTC.

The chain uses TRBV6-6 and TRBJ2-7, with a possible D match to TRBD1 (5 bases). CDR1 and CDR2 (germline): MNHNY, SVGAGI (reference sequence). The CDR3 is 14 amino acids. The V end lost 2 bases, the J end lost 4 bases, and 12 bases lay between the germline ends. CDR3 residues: CASSYDMDMYEQYF. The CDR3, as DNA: TGTGCCAGCAGTTACGATATGGACATGTACGAGCAGTACTTC.

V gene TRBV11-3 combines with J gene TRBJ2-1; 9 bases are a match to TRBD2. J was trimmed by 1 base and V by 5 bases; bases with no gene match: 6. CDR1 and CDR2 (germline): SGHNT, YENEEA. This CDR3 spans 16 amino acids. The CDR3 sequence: CASSLTSGYSYNEQFF. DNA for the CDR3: TGTGCCAGCAGCCTGACTAGCGGATATTCCTACAATGAGCAGTTCTTC.

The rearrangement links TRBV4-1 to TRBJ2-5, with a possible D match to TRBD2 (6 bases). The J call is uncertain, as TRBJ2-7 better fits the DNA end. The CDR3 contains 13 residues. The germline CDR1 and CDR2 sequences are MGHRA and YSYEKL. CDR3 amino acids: CASGSGESYEQYF. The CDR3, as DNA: TGCGCCAGCGGTTCGGGGGAATCCTACGAGCAGTACTTC.

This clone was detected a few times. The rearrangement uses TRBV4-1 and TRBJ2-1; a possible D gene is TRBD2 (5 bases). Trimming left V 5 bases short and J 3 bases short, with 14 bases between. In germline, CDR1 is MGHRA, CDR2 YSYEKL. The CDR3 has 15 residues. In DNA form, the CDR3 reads TGCGCCAGCAGCGGATATGCGGGTTTCTACAATGAGCAGTTCTTC. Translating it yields CASSGYAGFYNEQFF.

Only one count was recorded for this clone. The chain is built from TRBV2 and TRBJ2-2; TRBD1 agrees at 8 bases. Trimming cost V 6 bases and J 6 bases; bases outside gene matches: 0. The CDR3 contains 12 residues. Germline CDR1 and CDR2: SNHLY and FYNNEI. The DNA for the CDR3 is TGTGCCAGCAGACAGGGGGCCGGGGAGCTGTTTTTT. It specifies CASRQGAGELFF.

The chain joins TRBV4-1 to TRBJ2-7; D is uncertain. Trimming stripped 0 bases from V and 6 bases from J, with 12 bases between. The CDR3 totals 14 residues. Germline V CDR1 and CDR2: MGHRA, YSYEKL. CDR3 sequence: CASSQDTGPREQYF. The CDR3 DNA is TGCGCCAGCAGCCAAGACACCGGACCGCGCGAGCAGTACTTC.

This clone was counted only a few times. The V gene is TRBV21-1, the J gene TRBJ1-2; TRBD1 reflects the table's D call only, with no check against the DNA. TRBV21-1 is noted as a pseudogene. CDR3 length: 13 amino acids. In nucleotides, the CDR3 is TGTGCCAGCAGCCCCTTAGGGACAGGCGGCTACACCTTC. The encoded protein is CASSPLGTGGYTF.

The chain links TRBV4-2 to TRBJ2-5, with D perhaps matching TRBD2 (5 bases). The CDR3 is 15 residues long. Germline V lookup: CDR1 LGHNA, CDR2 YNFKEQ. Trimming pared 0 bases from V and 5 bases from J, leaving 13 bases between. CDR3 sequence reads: CASSQDGLAGETQYF. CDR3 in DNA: TGTGCCAGCAGCCAAGATGGGCTAGCTGGGGAGACCCAGTACTTC.

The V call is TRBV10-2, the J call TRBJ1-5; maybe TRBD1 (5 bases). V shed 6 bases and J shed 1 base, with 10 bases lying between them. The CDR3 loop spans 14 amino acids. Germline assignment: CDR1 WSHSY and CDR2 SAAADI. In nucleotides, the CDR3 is TGCGCCAGCAGCTCGGGACGGAGCAATCAGCCCCAGCATTTT. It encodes CASSSGRSNQPQHF.

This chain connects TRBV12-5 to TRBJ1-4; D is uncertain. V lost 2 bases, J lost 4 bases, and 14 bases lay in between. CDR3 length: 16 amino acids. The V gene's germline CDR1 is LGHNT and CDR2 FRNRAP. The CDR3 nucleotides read TGTGCTAGTGGTTTGATAGAGGAGGGAGGTAATGAAAAACTGTTTTTT. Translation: CASGLIEEGGNEKLFF.

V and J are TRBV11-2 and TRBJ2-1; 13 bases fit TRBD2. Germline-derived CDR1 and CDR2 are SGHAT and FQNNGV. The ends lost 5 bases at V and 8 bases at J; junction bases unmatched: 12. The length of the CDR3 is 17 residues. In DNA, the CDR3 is TGTGCCAGCAGCCACCTCGCTCGGACTAGCGGGAGCTATGAGCAGTTCTTC. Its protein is CASSHLARTSGSYEQFF. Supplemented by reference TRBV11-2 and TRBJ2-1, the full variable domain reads EAGVAQSPRYKIIEKRQSVAFWCNPISGHATLYWYQQILGQGPKLLIQFQNNGVVDDSQLPKDRFSAERLKGVDSTLKIQPAKLEDSAVYLCASSHLARTSGSYEQFFGPGTRLTVL.

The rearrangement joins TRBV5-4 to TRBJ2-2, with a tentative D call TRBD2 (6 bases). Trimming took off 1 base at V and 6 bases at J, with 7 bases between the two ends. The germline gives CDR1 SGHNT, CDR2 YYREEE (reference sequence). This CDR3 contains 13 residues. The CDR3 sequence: CASSLWGAGELFF. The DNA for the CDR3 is TGTGCCAGCAGCTTGTGGGGGGCCGGGGAGCTGTTTTTT. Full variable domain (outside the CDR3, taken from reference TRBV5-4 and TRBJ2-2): ETGVTQSPTHLIKTRGQQVTLRCSSQSGHNTVSWYQQALGQGPQFIFQYYREEENGRGNFPPRFSGLQFPNYSSELNVNALELDDSALYLCASSLWGAGELFFGEGSRLTVL.

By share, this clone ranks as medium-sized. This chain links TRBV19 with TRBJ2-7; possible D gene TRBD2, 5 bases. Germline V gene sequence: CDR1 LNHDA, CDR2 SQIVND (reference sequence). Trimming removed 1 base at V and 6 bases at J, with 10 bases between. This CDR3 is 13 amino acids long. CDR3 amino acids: CASSIGGAPEQYF. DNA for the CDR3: TGTGCCAGTAGTATAGGGGGAGCTCCCGAGCAGTACTTC. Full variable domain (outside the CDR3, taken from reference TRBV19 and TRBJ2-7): DGGITQSPKYLFRKEGQNVTLSCEQNLNHDAMYWYRQDPGQGLRLIYYSQIVNDFQKGDIAEGYSVSREKKESFPLTVTSAQKNPTAFYLCASSIGGAPEQYFGPGTRLTVT.

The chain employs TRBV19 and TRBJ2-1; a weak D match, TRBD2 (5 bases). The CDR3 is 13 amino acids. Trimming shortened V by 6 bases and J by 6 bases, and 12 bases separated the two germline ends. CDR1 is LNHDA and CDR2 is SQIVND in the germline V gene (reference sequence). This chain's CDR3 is CASRGFGGNEQFF. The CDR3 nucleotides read TGTGCCAGTAGGGGATTCGGAGGCAATGAGCAGTTCTTC.

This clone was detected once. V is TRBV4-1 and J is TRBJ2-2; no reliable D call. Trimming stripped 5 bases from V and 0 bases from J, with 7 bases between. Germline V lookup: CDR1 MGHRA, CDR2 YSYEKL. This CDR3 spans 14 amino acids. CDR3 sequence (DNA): TGCGCCAGCAGCAAACACGCGAACACCGGGGAGCTGTTTTTT. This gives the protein CASSKHANTGELFF.

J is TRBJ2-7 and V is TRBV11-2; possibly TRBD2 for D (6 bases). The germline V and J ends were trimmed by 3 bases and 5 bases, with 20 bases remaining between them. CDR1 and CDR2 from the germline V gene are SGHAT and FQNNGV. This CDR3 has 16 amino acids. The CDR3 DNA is TGTGCCAGCAGCTTCGTCGTCAGGGAAGGAGGGGACGAGCAGTACTTC. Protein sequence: CASSFVVREGGDEQYF.

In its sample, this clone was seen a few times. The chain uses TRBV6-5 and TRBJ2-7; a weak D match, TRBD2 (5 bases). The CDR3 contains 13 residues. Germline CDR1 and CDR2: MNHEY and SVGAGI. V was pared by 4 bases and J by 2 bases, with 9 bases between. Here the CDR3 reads CASSFGNTYEQYF. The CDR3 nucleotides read TGTGCCAGCAGTTTCGGGAATACCTACGAGCAGTACTTC.

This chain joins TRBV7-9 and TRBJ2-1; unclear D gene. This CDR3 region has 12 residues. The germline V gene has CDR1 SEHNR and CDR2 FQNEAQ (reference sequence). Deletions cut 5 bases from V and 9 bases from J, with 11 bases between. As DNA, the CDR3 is TGTGCCAGCAGCCCAGACTCGGGTGAGCAGTTCTTC. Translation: CASSPDSGEQFF.

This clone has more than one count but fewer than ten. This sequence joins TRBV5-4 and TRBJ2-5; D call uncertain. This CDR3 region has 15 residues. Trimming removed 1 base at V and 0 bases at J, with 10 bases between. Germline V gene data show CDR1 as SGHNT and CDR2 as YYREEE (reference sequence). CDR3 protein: CASSLMAMYQETQYF. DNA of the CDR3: TGTGCCAGCAGCTTGATGGCGATGTACCAAGAGACCCAGTACTTC.

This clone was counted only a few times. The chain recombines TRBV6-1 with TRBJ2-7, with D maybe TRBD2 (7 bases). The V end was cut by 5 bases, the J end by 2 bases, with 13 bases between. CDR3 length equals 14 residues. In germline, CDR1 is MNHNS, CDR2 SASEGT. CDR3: CASSYGGGPYEQYF. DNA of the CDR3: TGTGCCAGCAGTTATGGCGGGGGCCCCTACGAGCAGTACTTC.

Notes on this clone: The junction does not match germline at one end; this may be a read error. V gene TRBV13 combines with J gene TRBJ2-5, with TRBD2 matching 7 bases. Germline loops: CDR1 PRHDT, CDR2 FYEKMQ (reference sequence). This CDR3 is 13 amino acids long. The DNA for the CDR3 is TGTGCCAGCAGTTTAGGGAGGGAAGAGACCCAGTACTTC. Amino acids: CASSLGREETQYF.

The CDR3: CASSLGLGLAVTDTQYF. The CDR3 DNA reads TGTGCCAGCAGCTTGGGTCTGGGACTAGCGGTGACAGATACGCAGTATTTT. The V gene is TRBV5-5, the J gene TRBJ2-3, with 11 nucleotides matching TRBD2. CDR3 length equals 17 residues. The J segment lost 3 bases and the V segment lost 0 bases, leaving 6 bases of the junction unmatched. CDR1 and CDR2 from the germline V gene are SGHKS and YYEKEE (reference sequence).

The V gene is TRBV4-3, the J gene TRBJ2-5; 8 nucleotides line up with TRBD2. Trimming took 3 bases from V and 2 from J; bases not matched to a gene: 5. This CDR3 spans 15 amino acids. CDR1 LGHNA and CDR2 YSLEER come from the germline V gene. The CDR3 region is CASSQVAGSQETQYF. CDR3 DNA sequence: TGCGCCAGCAGCCAGGTAGCGGGGTCACAAGAGACCCAGTACTTC.

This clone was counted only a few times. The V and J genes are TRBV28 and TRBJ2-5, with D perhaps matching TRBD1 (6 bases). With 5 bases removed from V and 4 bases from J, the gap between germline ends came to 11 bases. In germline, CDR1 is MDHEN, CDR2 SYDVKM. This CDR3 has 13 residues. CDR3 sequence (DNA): TGTGCCAGCAGTCTGATGACAGGAGAGACCCAGTACTTC. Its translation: CASSLMTGETQYF.

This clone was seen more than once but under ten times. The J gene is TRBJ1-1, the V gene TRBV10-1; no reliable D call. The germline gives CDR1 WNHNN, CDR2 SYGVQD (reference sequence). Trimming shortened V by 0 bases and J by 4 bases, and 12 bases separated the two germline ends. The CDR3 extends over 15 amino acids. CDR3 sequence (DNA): TGCGCCAGCAGTGAGTCAAGGGCGCTGGGCACTGAAGCTTTCTTT. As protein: CASSESRALGTEAFF.

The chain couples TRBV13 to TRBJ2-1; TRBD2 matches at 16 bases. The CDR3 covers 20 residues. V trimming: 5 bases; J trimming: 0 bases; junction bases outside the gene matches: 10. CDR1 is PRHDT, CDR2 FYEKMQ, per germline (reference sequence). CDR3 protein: CASSATGTSGRAGSYNEQFF. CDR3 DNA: TGTGCCAGCAGCGCCACCGGGACTAGCGGGAGGGCCGGCTCCTACAATGAGCAGTTCTTC.

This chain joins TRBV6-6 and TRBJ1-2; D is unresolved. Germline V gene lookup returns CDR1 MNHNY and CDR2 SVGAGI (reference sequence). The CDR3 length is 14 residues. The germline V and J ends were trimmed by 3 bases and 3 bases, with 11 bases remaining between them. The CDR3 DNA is TGTGCCAGCAGTTATGGCGAGTCGGACTATGGCTACACCTTC. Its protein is CASSYGESDYGYTF.